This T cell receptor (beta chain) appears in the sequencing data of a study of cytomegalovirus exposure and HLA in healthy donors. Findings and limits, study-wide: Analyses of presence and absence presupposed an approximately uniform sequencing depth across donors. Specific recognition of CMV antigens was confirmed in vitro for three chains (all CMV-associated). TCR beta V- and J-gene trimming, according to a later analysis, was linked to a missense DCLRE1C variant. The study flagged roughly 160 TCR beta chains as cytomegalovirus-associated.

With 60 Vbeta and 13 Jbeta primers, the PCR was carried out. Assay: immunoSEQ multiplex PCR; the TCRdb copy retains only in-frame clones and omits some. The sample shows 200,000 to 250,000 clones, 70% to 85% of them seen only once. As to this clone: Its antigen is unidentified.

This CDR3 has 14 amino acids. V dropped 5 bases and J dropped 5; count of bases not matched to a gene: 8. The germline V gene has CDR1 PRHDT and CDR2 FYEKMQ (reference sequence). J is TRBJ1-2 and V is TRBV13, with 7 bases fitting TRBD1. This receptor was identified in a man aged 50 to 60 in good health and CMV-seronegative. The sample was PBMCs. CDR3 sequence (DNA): TGTGCCAGCAGCGACAGGGCTGTTGGGTATGGCTACACCTTC. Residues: CASSDRAVGYGYTF. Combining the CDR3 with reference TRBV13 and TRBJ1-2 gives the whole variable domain AAGVIQSPRHLIKEKRETATLKCYPIPRHDTVYWYQQGPGQDPQFLISFYEKMQSDKGSIPDRFSAQQFSDYHSELNMSSLELGDSALYFCASSDRAVGYGYTFGSGTRLTVV.